These 4 T cell receptor beta chains were sequenced from one sample in a study of tumor and adjacent non-tumor tissue in lung cancer. This sample's RNA came from whole unsorted tissue. Three rounds of nested PCR, following a modified ARM-PCR protocol, produced the TCRbeta library. In TCRdb, the multiplex PCR reads were re-called with MiXCR into one record per CDR3 protein. The table shows 65,000 to 95,000 distinct CDR3 sequences, with around 86% occurring only once. Sequenced input: lung tumor tissue. The receptors come from a woman between 45 and 60 years old with non-small cell lung cancer.

Here the CDR3 reads CRVELGLAGDEQYF. The CDR3 region has the DNA TGCAGGGTAGAACTCGGACTAGCGGGGGACGAGCAGTACTTC. This chain joins TRBV29-1 and TRBJ2-7; 13 bases agree with TRBD2. Germline V gives CDR1 SQVTM, CDR2 ANQGSEA. The CDR3 runs to 14 residues.

Concerning this clonotype: The final CDR3 position lacks the conserved phenylalanine or tryptophan, pointing to a likely read error. This chain uses TRBV20-1 with TRBJ1-3, with 9 bases that match TRBD1. Looked up from germline, CDR1 is DFQATT and CDR2 is SNEGSKA (reference sequence). This CDR3 spans 19 amino acids. CDR3 protein: CSARGTGTGIGFAGNSIYP. As DNA, the CDR3 is TGCAGTGCTAGAGGAACCGGGACAGGGATCGGGTTTGCTGGAAACTCCATATATCCT.

The chain carries TRBV20-1 and TRBJ2-1; possibly TRBD1 or TRBD2 for D (5 bases each). This CDR3 is built from 13 residues. Looked up from germline, CDR1 is DFQATT and CDR2 is SNEGSKA (reference sequence). CDR3 residues: CGDEPGPDNEQFF. The CDR3 DNA reads TGCGGTGATGAACCGGGACCCGACAATGAGCAGTTCTTC.

The table lists this clonotype with many counts. The gene calls are TRBV4-1 and TRBJ2-7; possibly TRBD1 for D (5 bases). Germline V gene data show CDR1 as MGHRA and CDR2 as YSYEKL. Between the trimmed V and J ends, which lost 0 bases and 2 bases, there was a span of 17 bases. This CDR3 region has 17 residues. The CDR3 coding sequence is TGCGCCAGCAGCCAAGATTATGGCAGGGCGTACCCCTACGAGCAGTACTTC. This translates into CASSQDYGRAYPYEQYF.